The sequence of this T cell receptor beta chain was determined in a study of blood T cell repertoires in COVID-19. V lost 1 base to trimming and J lost 7 bases, with 14 bases between them. Per the germline V gene, CDR1 is SGHAT and CDR2 is FQNNGV. The length of the CDR3 is 14 residues. Per the original methods: Using reference gene primer amplification, nucleated cell counts were estimated. The table came from immunoSEQ multiplex PCR; TCRdb's copy has only in-frame clones and leaves some out. D and trimming were read from the DNA, whereas the V and J calls and clone size are those reported in that table. The repertoire holds approximately 100,000 clones, with about 85% as singletons.

The sample comprised peripheral blood. This chain links TRBV11-2 with TRBJ2-7; D is ambiguous. This sequence was found in a human donor in a cohort sampled during active COVID-19. DNA for the CDR3: TGTGCCAGCAGCTTAGGGCCGGGTCCTACAGAGCAGTACTTC. This sequence encodes CASSLGPGPTEQYF.